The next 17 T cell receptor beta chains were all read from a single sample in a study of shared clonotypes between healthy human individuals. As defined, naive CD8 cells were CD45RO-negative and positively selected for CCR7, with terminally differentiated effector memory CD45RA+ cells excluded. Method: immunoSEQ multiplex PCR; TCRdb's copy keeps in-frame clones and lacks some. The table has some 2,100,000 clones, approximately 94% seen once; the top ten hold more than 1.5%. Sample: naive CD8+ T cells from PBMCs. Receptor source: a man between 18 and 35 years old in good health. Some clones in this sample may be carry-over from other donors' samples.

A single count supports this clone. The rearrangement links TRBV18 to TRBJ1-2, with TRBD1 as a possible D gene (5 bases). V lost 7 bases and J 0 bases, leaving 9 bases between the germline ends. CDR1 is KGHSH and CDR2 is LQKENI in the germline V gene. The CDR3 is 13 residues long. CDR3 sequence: CASYGQPNYGYTF. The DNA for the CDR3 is TGTGCCAGCTACGGACAACCTAACTATGGCTACACCTTC.

CDR3 amino acids: CASSLTGTLAKNIQYF. The DNA for the CDR3 is TGTGCCAGCAGTCTTACAGGGACGCTAGCCAAAAACATTCAGTACTTC. J is TRBJ2-4 and V is TRBV28, with D possibly being TRBD1 (6 bases). The CDR3 is 16 amino acids. Trimming removed 5 bases at V and 0 bases at J, with 14 bases between. Germline-derived CDR1 and CDR2 are MDHEN and SYDVKM.

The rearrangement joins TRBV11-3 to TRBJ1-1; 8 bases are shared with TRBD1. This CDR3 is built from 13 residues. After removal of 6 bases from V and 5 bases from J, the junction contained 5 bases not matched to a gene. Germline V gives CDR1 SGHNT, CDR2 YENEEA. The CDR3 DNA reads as TGTGCCAGCAGACAGACAGGGGAGACTGAAGCTTTCTTT. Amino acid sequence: CASRQTGETEAFF.

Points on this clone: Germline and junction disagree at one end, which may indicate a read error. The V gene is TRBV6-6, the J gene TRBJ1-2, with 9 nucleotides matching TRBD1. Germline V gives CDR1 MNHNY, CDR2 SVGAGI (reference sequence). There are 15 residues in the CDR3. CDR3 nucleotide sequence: TGTGCCAGCAGTAACTCCGGGACAGGGTATGATGGCTACACCTTC. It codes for CASSNSGTGYDGYTF.

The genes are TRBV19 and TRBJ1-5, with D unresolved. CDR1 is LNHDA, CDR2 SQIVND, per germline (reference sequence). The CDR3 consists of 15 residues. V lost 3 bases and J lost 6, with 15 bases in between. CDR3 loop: CASSISGVGGQPQHF. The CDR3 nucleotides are TGTGCCAGTAGTATTAGTGGGGTGGGCGGTCAGCCCCAGCATTTT.

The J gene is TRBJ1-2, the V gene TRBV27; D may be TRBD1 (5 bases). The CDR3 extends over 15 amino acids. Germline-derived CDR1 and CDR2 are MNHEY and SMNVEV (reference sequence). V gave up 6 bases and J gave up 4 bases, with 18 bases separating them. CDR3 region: CASRTYDSLTYGYTF. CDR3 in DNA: TGTGCCAGCAGGACTTACGACAGCCTCACCTATGGCTACACCTTC.

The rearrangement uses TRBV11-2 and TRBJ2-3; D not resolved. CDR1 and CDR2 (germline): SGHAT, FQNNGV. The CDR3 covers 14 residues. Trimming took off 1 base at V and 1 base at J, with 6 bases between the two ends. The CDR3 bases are TGTGCCAGCAGCTTAGTCGGCGGCACAGATACGCAGTATTTT. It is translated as CASSLVGGTDTQYF.

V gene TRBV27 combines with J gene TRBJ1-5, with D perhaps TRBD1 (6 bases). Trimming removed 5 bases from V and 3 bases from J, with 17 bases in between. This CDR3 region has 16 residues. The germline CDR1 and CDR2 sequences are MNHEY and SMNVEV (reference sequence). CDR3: CASSPRQALYNQPQHF. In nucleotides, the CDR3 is TGTGCCAGCAGTCCCCGACAGGCTCTTTACAATCAGCCCCAGCATTTT.

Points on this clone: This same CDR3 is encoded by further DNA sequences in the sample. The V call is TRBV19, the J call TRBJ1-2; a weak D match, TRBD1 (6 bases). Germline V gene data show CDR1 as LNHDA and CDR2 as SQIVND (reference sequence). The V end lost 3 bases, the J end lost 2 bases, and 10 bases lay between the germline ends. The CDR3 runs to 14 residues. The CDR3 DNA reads TGTGCCAGTAGTATGGGCCAGGGGAACTATGGCTACACCTTC. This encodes CASSMGQGNYGYTF.

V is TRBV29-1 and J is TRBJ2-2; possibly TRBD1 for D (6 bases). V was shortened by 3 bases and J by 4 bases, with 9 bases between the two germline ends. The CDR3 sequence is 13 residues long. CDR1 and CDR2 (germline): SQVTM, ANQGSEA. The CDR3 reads CSVERRGTGELFF. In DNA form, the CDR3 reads TGCAGCGTTGAGCGCAGGGGCACCGGGGAGCTGTTTTTT.

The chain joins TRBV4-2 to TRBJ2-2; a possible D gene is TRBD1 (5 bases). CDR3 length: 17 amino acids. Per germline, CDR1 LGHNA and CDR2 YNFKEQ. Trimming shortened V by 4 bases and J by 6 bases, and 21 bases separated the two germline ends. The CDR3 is CASSPSRASLGAGELFF. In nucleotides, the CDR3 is TGTGCCAGCAGCCCCTCACGGGCCTCCCTAGGGGCCGGGGAGCTGTTTTTT.

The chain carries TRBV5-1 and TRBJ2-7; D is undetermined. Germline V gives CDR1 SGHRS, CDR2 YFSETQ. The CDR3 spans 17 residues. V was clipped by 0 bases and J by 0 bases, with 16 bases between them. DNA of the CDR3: TGCGCCAGCAGCTTGGCTTCCGGGTCCCTCACCTCCTACGAGCAGTACTTC. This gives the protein CASSLASGSLTSYEQYF. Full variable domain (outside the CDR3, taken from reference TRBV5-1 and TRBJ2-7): KAGVTQTPRYLIKTRGQQVTLSCSPISGHRSVSWYQQTPGQGLQFLFEYFSETQRNKGNFPGRFSGRQFSNSRSEMNVSTLELGDSALYLCASSLASGSLTSYEQYFGPGTRLTVT.

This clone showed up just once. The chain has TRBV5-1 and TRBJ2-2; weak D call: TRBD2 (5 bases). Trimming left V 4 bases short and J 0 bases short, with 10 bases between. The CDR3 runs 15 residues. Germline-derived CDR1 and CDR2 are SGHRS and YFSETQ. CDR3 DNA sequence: TGCGCCAGCAGCGACGAACTAGCGAACACCGGGGAGCTGTTTTTT. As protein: CASSDELANTGELFF. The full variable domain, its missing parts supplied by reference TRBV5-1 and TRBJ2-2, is KAGVTQTPRYLIKTRGQQVTLSCSPISGHRSVSWYQQTPGQGLQFLFEYFSETQRNKGNFPGRFSGRQFSNSRSEMNVSTLELGDSALYLCASSDELANTGELFFGEGSRLTVL.

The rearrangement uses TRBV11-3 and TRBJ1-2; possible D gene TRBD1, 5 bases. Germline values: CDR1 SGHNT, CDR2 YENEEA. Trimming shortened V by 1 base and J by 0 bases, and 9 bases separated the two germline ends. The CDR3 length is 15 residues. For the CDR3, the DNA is TGTGCCAGCAGCTTAGGGGTGACAGCTAACTATGGCTACACCTTC. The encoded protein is CASSLGVTANYGYTF. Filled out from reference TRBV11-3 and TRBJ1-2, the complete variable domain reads EAGVVQSPRYKIIEKKQPVAFWCNPISGHNTLYWYLQNLGQGPELLIRYENEEAVDDSQLPKDRFSAERLKGVDSTLKIQPAELGDSAVYLCASSLGVTANYGYTFGSGTRLTVV.

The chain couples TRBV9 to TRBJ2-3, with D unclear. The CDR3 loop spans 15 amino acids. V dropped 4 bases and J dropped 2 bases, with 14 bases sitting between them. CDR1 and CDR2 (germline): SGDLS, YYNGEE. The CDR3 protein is CASSPRTVHTDTQYF. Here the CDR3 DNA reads TGTGCCAGCAGCCCACGAACAGTACACACAGATACGCAGTATTTT.

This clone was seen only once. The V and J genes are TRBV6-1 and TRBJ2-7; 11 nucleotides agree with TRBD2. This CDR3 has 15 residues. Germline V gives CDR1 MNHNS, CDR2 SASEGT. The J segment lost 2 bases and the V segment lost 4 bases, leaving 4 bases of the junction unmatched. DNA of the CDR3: TGTGCCAGCAGTGGTAGACTAGCGGGGACCTACGAGCAGTACTTC. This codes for CASSGRLAGTYEQYF.

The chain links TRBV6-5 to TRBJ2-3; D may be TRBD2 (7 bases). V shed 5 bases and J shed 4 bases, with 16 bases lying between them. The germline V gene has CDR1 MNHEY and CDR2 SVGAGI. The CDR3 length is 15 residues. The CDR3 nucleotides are TGTGCCAGCAGTCCGAGGGGGGGGTTCGCAGATACGCAGTATTTT. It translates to CASSPRGGFADTQYF.